This T cell receptor (beta chain) was obtained from a study of beta chain features in type 1 diabetes. Trimming pared 3 bases from V and 11 bases from J, leaving 13 bases between. CDR1 and CDR2 from the germline V gene are LNHDA and SQIVND (reference sequence). The CDR3 extends over 12 amino acids. The whole isolated RNA underwent reverse transcription, so sequencing captured expressed TCRB transcripts. Only in-frame clones appear in the TCRdb table, and some are missing; sequencing was by immunoSEQ multiplex PCR. The top ten clones hold 0.015% to 0.02% of a sample with more than 300,000 clones, over 9.5% of them seen once. This clone was seen only a few times.

The TCR comes from a man aged 18 to 30 in good health. Sequences were obtained from naive CD4+ T cells from blood. V and J are TRBV19 and TRBJ1-1; TRBD1 might be the D (6 bases). The CDR3, as DNA: TGTGCCAGTAGTATTAGAGCGGGGGCGGCTTTCTTT. Protein: CASSIRAGAAFF.